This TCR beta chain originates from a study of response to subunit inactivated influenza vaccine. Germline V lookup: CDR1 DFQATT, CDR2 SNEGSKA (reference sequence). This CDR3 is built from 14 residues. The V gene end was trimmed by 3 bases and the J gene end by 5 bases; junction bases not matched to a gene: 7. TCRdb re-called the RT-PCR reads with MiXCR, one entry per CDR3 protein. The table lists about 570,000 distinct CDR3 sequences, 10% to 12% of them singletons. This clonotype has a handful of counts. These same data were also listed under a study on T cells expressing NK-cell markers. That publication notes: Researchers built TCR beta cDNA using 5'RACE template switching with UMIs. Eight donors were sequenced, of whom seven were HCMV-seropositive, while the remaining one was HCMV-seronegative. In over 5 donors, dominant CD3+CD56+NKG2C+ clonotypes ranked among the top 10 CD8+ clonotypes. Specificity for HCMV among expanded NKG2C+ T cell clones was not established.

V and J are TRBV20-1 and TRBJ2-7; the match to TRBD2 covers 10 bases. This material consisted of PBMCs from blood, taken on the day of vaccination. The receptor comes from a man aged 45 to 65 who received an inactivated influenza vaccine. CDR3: CSARGELAGHEQYF. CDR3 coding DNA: TGCAGTGCTAGGGGCGAACTAGCGGGACACGAGCAGTACTTC.